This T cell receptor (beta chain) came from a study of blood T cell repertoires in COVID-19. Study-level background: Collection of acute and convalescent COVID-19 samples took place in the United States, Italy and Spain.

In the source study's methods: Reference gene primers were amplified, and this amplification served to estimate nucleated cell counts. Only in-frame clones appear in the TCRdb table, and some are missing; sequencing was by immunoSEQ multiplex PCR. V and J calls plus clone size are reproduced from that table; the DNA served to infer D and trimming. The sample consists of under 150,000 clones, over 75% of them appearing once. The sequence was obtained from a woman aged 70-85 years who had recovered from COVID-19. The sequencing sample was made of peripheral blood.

Here the CDR3 DNA reads TGTGCCAGCAGTTTAACGGGAGGCCCCTACAATGAGCAGTTCTTC. This encodes CASSLTGGPYNEQFF. This chain links TRBV6-5 with TRBJ2-1; 7 positions match TRBD2. Germline V gives CDR1 MNHEY, CDR2 SVGAGI. The CDR3 spans 15 residues. The V gene end was trimmed by 4 bases and the J gene end by 2 bases; junction bases not matched to a gene: 5.